These 32 T cell receptor beta chains share one sample of origin, sequenced in a study of CXCR3-negative and CXCR3-positive naive CD8 T cells. Each TRB cDNA library was prepared by 5' RACE (with UMI labels). One entry per CDR3 protein, without DNA, is what TCRdb gives after re-calling the 5' RACE reads. Its table records some 8,300 distinct CDR3 sequences. The sequenced sample consisted of naive CXCR3- CD8+ T cells from blood. Subset in this sample: CD45RO-CCR7+CD27+CD95- naive CD8+ T cells lacking CXCR3 (TNR3-). These receptor sequences come from a human donor in good health. Some clones in this sample may be carry-over from other donors' samples.

V is TRBV14 and J is TRBJ1-3. Looked up from germline, CDR1 is SGHDN and CDR2 is FVKESK. This CDR3 region has 12 residues. The CDR3 spells CASSHIENTIYF.

The chain uses TRBV20-1 and TRBJ2-2; the TRBD2 assignment by TCRdb is unverifiable without DNA. Germline V gives CDR1 DFQATT, CDR2 SNEGSKA (reference sequence). This CDR3 is 16 amino acids long. The CDR3 loop reads CSAKMPREGPTGELFF.

The chain links TRBV27 to TRBJ2-7. The CDR3 sequence is 12 residues long. The germline CDR1 and CDR2 sequences are MNHEY and SMNVEV (reference sequence). CDR3: CASSFRGYEQYF.

The chain links TRBV4-3 to TRBJ2-1; TCRdb proposes TRBD2, but this gene call is untestable without DNA. CDR3 length: 19 residues. Germline values: CDR1 LGHNA, CDR2 YSLEER. The CDR3 sequence: CASSQVSSGRGWVSDEQFF.

By frequency, this clonotype is medium-sized. J is TRBJ2-6 and V is TRBV7-9; the D call of TRBD1 rests on TCRdb alone, since no DNA is present to check it. Germline loops: CDR1 SEHNR, CDR2 FQNEAQ (reference sequence). The CDR3 has 19 residues. CDR3 region: CASSLVPGTGYSGANVLTF.

The genes are TRBV29-1 and TRBJ2-1. The CDR3 sequence is 13 residues long. The germline V gene encodes CDR1 SQVTM and CDR2 ANQGSEA. CDR3 region: CSVEDGLYNEQFF.

This clonotype is classed as medium-sized by frequency. V gene TRBV29-1 combines with J gene TRBJ2-2. CDR1 SQVTM and CDR2 ANQGSEA come from the germline V gene. The CDR3 spans 13 residues. CDR3 loop: CSVENINTGELFF.

The chain employs TRBV27 and TRBJ1-5; TCRdb designates TRBD1, a call that cannot be tested without DNA. In germline, CDR1 is MNHEY, CDR2 SMNVEV (reference sequence). This CDR3 contains 16 residues. The CDR3 reads CASSQVRDGNNQPQHF.

CDR3 sequence: CSVVPGASSYNEQFF. The rearrangement uses TRBV29-1 and TRBJ2-1; TCRdb indicates TRBD2, and absent DNA this call remains unverified. Per the germline V gene, CDR1 is SQVTM and CDR2 is ANQGSEA. CDR3 size: 15 residues.

The rearrangement links TRBV6-4 to TRBJ2-1. Germline V CDR1 and CDR2: MRHNA, SNTAGT. The CDR3 sequence is 12 residues long. This CDR3 reads CASGESYNEQFF.

By frequency, this clonotype is medium-sized. The chain joins TRBV7-8 to TRBJ2-1; TCRdb outputs TRBD1, but without DNA this stays unchecked. CDR3 length equals 15 residues. The V gene's germline CDR1 is SGHVS and CDR2 FQNEAQ. CDR3 amino acids: CASSLVAGAGNEQFF.

The CDR3 reads CASTPDRGRSEAFF. V gene TRBV6-6 combines with J gene TRBJ1-1; the D call of TRBD1 rests on TCRdb alone, since no DNA is present to check it. Per germline, CDR1 MNHNY and CDR2 SVGAGI (reference sequence). The CDR3 has 14 residues.

V is TRBV2 and J is TRBJ1-5. Germline lookup yields CDR1 SNHLY and CDR2 FYNNEI. The CDR3 spans 13 residues. This CDR3 reads CASSDGDNQPQHF.

The gene calls are TRBV20-1 and TRBJ2-3; without DNA, the TCRdb call of TRBD2 cannot be checked. The CDR3 is 17 residues long. CDR1 is DFQATT, CDR2 SNEGSKA, per germline (reference sequence). This chain's CDR3 is CSARDGASSGSPDTQYF.

The V and J genes are TRBV5-6 and TRBJ1-5; TCRdb outputs TRBD1, but without DNA this stays unchecked. CDR1 is SGHDT and CDR2 is YYEEEE in the germline V gene. The CDR3 is 16 amino acids. CDR3 residues: CASSRKTDPINQPQHF.

The chain combines TRBV7-9 with TRBJ2-3; with no DNA, the TCRdb D assignment of TRBD1 cannot be verified. The V gene's germline CDR1 is SEHNR and CDR2 FQNEAQ (reference sequence). The CDR3 length is 14 residues. The CDR3 loop is CASSQTSGGNTQYF.

This chain uses TRBV28 with TRBJ1-2. The V gene's germline CDR1 is MDHEN and CDR2 SYDVKM. This CDR3 region has 12 residues. CDR3 amino acids: CASSDGFSGYTF.

This chain uses TRBV12-3 or TRBV12-4 with TRBJ2-7. The CDR3 has 13 amino acids. CDR3 residues: CASSLAGNYEQYF.

The V gene is TRBV19, the J gene TRBJ2-7; the D gene TCRdb calls, TRBD1, cannot be checked with no DNA. Germline CDR1 and CDR2: LNHDA and SQIVND (reference sequence). The CDR3 has 12 amino acids. CDR3 loop: CASRNTGYEQYF.

The CDR3: CASRRDRDQPQHF. The chain has TRBV21-1 and TRBJ1-5; there is no DNA to check the TCRdb D call of TRBD1. TRBV21-1 constitutes a pseudogene. This CDR3 has 13 residues.

This clonotype is deemed medium-sized (0.01 to 0.1%) by its frequency. This chain uses TRBV12-3 or TRBV12-4 with TRBJ2-2; the D call of TRBD1 rests on TCRdb alone, since no DNA is present to check it. The CDR3 extends over 14 amino acids. The CDR3 spells CASRLTGSDGELFF.

This clonotype is deemed medium-sized by its frequency. The gene calls are TRBV29-1 and TRBJ2-1. The CDR3 runs to 12 residues. Germline assignment: CDR1 SQVTM and CDR2 ANQGSEA. CDR3 sequence: CSVIVGDNEQFF.

The V call is TRBV6-5, the J call TRBJ2-3; as DNA is missing, the TRBD2 call by TCRdb cannot be tested. This CDR3 contains 12 residues. The germline gives CDR1 MNHEY, CDR2 SVGAGI. The CDR3 spells CASGTSGDTQYF.

The gene calls are TRBV10-3 and TRBJ2-7; TCRdb's D call, TRBD1, is unchecked because there is no DNA. CDR1 and CDR2 (germline): ENHRY, SYGVKD. The CDR3 runs to 12 residues. The CDR3 sequence is CAISEGGHEQYF.

This clonotype ranks as medium-sized in terms of frequency. The chain couples TRBV27 to TRBJ2-7; there is no DNA to check the TCRdb D call of TRBD1. Germline lookup yields CDR1 MNHEY and CDR2 SMNVEV (reference sequence). The CDR3 spans 14 residues. The CDR3 here is CASSPGGRGYEQYF.

V is TRBV10-3 and J is TRBJ1-1; TCRdb returns TRBD1, unconfirmable since there is no DNA. The V gene's germline CDR1 is ENHRY and CDR2 SYGVKD. The CDR3 has 11 residues. This CDR3 reads CAIKGGTEAFF.

Judged by frequency, this clonotype is medium-sized. The chain combines TRBV10-3 with TRBJ1-1; without DNA, the TCRdb call of TRBD1 cannot be checked. The CDR3 runs to 16 residues. Germline CDR1 ENHRY, CDR2 SYGVKD. The CDR3 here is CAISESDRGLYTEAFF.

By frequency, this clonotype is medium-sized. V usage is TRBV29-1 and J usage is TRBJ2-1; without DNA, the TCRdb call of TRBD2 cannot be checked. The CDR3 has 15 residues. Germline V gene data show CDR1 as SQVTM and CDR2 as ANQGSEA. The CDR3 sequence: CSVHPTSGNANEQFF.

The chain joins TRBV7-9 to TRBJ2-1; checking the TCRdb D call of TRBD2 is not possible without DNA. CDR3 length: 15 amino acids. Germline values: CDR1 SEHNR, CDR2 FQNEAQ (reference sequence). This CDR3 reads CASSSILAVNNEQFF. The variable domain in full, completed from reference TRBV7-9 and TRBJ2-1, reads DTGVSQNPRHKITKRGQNVTFRCDPISEHNRLYWYRQTLGQGPEFLTYFQNEAQLEKSRLLSDRFSAERPKGSFSTLEIQRTEQGDSAMYLCASSSILAVNNEQFFGPGTRLTVL.

The chain is built from TRBV19 and TRBJ2-1; the TCRdb D gene call, TRBD2, has no DNA to confirm it. The CDR3 totals 15 residues. Per the germline V gene, CDR1 is LNHDA and CDR2 is SQIVND (reference sequence). The CDR3 loop reads CASSDLAGALDEQFF.

This clonotype is identified as medium-sized from frequency. J is TRBJ2-3 and V is TRBV12-3 or TRBV12-4; as DNA is missing, the TRBD1 call by TCRdb cannot be tested. This CDR3 is built from 16 residues. The CDR3 sequence is CASSLSRDRLTDTQYF.

The chain carries TRBV7-6 and TRBJ1-1. In germline, CDR1 is SGHVS, CDR2 FNYEAQ. This CDR3 region has 13 residues. CDR3 protein: CASSSDANTEAFF.